This T cell receptor (beta chain) was recorded in a study of blood T cell repertoires in COVID-19. In the study overall: Samples of COVID-19 (acute and convalescent) were obtained from the United States, Italy and Spain.

Repertoires were generated with immunoSEQ multiplex PCR, while TCRdb's copy carries only in-frame clones and drops some. Among fewer than 60,000 clones, roughly 89% were seen once, and the ten largest hold 6% to 6.5%. Trimming removed 6 bases at V and 1 base at J, with 13 bases between. CDR1 and CDR2 from the germline V gene are KGHSH and LQKENI. This CDR3 has 14 residues. The rearrangement joins TRBV18 to TRBJ2-7; a possible D gene is TRBD1 (5 bases). Source material: peripheral blood. This receptor was obtained from a woman aged 55-70 years with COVID-19, enrolled during active disease. The CDR3 region is CASSHTGLSYEQYF. In DNA, the CDR3 is TGTGCCAGCTCCCATACAGGTTTATCCTACGAGCAGTACTTC. Filled out from reference TRBV18 and TRBJ2-7, the complete variable domain reads NAGVMQNPRHLVRRRGQEARLRCSPMKGHSHVYWYRQLPEEGLKFMVYLQKENIIDESGMPKERFSAEFPKEGPSILRIQQVVRGDSAAYFCASSHTGLSYEQYFGPGTRLTVT.